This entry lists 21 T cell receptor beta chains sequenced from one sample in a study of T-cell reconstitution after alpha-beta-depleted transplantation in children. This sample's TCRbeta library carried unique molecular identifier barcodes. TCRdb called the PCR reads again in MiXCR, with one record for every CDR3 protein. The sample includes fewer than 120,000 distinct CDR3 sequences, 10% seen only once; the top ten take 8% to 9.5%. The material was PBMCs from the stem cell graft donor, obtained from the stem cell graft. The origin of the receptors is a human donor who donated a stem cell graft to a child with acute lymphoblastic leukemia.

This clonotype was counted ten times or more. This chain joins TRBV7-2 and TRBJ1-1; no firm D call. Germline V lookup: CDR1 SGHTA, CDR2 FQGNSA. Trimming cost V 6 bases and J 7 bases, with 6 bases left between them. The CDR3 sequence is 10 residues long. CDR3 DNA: TGTGCCAGCAGGCGGTTTGAAGCTTTCTTT. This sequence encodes CASRRFEAFF.

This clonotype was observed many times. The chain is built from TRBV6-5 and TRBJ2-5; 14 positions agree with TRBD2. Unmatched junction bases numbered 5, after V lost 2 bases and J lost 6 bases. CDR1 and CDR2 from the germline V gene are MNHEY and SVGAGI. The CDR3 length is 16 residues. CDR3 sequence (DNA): TGTGCCAGCAGTTACCGTTGGACTAGCGGGGGGAAGACCCAGTACTTC. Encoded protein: CASSYRWTSGGKTQYF.

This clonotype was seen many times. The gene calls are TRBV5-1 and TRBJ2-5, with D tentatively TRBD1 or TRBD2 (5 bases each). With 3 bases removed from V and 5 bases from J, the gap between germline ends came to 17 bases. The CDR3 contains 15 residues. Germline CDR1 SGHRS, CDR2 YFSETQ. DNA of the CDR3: TGCGCCAGCAGCTCTGAGACCGGGACGTTGGAGACCCAGTACTTC. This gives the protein CASSSETGTLETQYF. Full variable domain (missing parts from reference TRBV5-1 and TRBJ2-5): KAGVTQTPRYLIKTRGQQVTLSCSPISGHRSVSWYQQTPGQGLQFLFEYFSETQRNKGNFPGRFSGRQFSNSRSEMNVSTLELGDSALYLCASSSETGTLETQYFGPGTRLLVL.

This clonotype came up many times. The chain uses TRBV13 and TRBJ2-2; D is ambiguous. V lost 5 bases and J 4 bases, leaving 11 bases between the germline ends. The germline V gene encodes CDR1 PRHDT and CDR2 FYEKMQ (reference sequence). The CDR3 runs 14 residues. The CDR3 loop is CASSAGLGTGELFF. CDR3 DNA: TGTGCCAGCAGCGCCGGATTGGGCACCGGGGAGCTGTTTTTT.

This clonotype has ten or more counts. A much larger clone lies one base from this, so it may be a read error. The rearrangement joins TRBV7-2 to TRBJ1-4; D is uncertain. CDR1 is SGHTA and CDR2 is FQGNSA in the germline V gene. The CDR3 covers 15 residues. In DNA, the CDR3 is TGTGCCAGCAGCTTGCCCCGGTCCTGGGGTGAAAAAATGTTTTTT. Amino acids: CASSLPRSWGEKMFF.

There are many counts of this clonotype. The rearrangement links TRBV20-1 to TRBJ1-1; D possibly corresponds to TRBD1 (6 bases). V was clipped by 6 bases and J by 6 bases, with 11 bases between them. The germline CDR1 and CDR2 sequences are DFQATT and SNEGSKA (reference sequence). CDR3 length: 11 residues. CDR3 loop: CSAVGGPEAFF. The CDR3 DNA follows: TGCAGTGCGGTAGGGGGTCCTGAAGCTTTCTTT.

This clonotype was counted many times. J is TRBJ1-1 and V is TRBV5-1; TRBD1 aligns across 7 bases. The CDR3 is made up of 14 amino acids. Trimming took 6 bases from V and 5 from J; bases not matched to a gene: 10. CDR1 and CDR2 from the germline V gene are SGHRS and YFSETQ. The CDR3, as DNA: TGCGCCAGCAACCGACAGGGCAGCGGGACTGAAGCTTTCTTT. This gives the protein CASNRQGSGTEAFF.

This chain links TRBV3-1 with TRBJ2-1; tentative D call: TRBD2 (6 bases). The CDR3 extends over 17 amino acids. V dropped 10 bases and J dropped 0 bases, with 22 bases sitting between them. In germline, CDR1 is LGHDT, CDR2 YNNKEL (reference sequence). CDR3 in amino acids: CATSRRWDSSSYNEQFF. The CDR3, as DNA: TGTGCCACCTCCCGACGATGGGACTCGAGCTCCTACAATGAGCAGTTCTTC.

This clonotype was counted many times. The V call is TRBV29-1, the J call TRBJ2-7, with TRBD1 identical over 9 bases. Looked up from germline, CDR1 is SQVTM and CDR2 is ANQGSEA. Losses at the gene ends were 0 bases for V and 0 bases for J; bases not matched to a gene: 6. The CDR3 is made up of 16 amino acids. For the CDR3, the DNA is TGCAGCGTTGAAGATCCCTCGGGACAGGGCTCCTACGAGCAGTACTTC. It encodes CSVEDPSGQGSYEQYF.

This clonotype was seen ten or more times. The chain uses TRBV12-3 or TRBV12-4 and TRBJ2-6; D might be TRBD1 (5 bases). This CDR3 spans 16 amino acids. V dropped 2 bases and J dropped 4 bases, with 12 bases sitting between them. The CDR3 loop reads CASSLRTTLGANVLTF. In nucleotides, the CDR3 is TGTGCCAGCAGTTTACGGACAACTCTAGGGGCCAACGTCCTGACTTTC.

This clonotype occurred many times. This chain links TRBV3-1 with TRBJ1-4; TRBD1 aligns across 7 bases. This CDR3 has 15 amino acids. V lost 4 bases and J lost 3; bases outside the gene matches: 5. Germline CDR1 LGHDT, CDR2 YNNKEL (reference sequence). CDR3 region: CASSLLTGANEKLFF. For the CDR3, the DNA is TGTGCCAGCAGCCTTCTTACAGGGGCTAATGAAAAACTGTTTTTT.

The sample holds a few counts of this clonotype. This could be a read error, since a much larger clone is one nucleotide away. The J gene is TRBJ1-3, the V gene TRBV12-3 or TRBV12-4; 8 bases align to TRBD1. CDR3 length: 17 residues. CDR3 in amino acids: CTSSLEQGGRSGNTIYF. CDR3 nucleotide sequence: TGTACCAGCAGTTTAGAACAGGGGGGGAGGAGTGGAAACACCATATATTTT.

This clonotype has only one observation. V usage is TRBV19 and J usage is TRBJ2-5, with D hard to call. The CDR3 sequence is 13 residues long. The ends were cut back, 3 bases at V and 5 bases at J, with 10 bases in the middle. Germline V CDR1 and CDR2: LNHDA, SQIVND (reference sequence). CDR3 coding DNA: TGTGCCAGTAGTATGGCAGGCGCGGAGACCCAGTACTTC. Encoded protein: CASSMAGAETQYF.

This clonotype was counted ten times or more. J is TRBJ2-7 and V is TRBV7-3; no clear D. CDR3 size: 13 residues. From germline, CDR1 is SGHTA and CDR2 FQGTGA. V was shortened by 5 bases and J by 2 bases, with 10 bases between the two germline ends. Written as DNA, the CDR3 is TGTGCCAGCAGCCACGGGCAGACCTACGAGCAGTACTTC. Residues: CASSHGQTYEQYF.

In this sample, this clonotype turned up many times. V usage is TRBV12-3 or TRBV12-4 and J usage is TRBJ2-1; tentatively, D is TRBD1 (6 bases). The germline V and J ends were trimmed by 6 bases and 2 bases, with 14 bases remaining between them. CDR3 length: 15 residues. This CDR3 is CASRATGTPYNEQFF. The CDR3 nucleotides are TGTGCCAGCAGGGCAACCGGGACACCCTACAATGAGCAGTTCTTC.

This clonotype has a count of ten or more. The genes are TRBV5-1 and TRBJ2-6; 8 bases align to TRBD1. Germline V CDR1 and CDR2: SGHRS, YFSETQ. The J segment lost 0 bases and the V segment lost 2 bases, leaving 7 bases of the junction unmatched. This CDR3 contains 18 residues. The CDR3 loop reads CASSLGWQGASGANVLTF. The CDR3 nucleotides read TGCGCCAGCAGCTTAGGTTGGCAGGGGGCCTCTGGGGCCAACGTCCTGACTTTC.

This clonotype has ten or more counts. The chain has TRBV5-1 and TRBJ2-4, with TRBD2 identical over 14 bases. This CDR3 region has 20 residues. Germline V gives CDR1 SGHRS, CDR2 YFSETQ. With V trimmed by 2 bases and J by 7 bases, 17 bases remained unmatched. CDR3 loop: CASSFQPSGTSGGRVNIQYF. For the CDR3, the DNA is TGCGCCAGCAGCTTCCAACCTTCCGGGACTAGCGGGGGCAGGGTGAACATTCAGTACTTC.

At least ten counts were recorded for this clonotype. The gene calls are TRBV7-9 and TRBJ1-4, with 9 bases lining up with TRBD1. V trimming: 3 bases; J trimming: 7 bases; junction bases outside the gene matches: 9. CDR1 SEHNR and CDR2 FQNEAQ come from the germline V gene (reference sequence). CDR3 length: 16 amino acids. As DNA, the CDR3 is TGTGCCAGCAGCTTCCCGGGACAGGGCCCTGGTGAAAAACTGTTTTTT. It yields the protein CASSFPGQGPGEKLFF.

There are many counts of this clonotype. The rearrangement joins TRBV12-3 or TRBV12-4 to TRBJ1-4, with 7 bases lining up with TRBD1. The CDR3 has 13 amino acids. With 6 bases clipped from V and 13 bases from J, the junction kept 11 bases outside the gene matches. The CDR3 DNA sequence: TGTGCCAGCAGGACAGGGTGGGCTGACCGACTGTTTTTT. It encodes CASRTGWADRLFF.

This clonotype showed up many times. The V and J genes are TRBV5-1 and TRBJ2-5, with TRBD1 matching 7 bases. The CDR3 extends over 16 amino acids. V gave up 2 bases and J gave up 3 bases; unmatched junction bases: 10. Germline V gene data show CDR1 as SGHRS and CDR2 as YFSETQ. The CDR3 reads CASSFSDRASEETQYF. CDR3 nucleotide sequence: TGCGCCAGCAGCTTCTCTGACAGGGCTTCGGAAGAGACCCAGTACTTC.

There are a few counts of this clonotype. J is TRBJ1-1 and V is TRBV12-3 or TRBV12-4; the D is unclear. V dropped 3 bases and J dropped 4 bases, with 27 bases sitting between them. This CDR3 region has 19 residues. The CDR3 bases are TGTGCCAGCAGTTTGCCCCCCCTCAGACTCGGTCATCGGGTCACTGAAGCTTTCTTT. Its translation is CASSLPPLRLGHRVTEAFF.